The clone carrying this T cell receptor beta chain has just a few counts. The germline V and J ends were trimmed by 4 bases and 5 bases, with 14 bases remaining between them. This CDR3 is built from 14 residues. In germline, CDR1 is SGHRS, CDR2 YFSETQ. TCRdb keeps only in-frame clones here, not all; method: immunoSEQ multiplex PCR. Counted here are under 300,000 clones, roughly 85% occurring once; the ten biggest clones make up 1.9%. Researchers sorted participants into cohorts using their self-reported clinical history. Before being deemed recovered, Cohort 3 donors had two negative PCRs, clearance, or symptom resolution. This entry belongs to a study of blood T cell repertoires in COVID-19. Turning to the study itself: Acute and convalescent COVID-19 samples came from the United States, Italy and Spain. The cDNA or gDNA used as material had been derived from T cells, B-cell-depleted T cells, or PBMCs.

The source is a woman aged 50 to 60 who had recovered from COVID-19. This chain uses TRBV5-1 with TRBJ2-3; possible D gene TRBD1, 6 bases. Sequencing was performed on PBMCs or T cells enriched from blood (not recorded which). CDR3 nucleotides: TGCGCCAGCAGCGGGGAGCCCAGGGGAGATACGCAGTATTTT. It specifies CASSGEPRGDTQYF.